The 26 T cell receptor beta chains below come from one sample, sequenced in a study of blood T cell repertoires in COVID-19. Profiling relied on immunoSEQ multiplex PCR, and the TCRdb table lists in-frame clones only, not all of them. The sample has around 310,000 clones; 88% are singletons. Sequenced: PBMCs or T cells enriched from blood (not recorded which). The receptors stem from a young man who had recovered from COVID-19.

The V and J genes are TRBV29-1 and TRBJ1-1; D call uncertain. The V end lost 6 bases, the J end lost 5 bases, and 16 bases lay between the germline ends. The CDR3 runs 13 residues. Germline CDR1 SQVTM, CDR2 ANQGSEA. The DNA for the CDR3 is TGCAGCGTCGCCGTCGGGATCGGGACTGAAGCTTTCTTT. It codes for CSVAVGIGTEAFF.

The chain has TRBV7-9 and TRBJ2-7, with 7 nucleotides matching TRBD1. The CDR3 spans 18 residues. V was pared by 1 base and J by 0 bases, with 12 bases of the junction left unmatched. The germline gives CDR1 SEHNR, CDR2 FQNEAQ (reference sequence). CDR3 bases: TGTGCCAGCAGCTTAGTTTATTCGACAGGGTCGGACTCCTACGAGCAGTACTTC. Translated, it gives CASSLVYSTGSDSYEQYF.

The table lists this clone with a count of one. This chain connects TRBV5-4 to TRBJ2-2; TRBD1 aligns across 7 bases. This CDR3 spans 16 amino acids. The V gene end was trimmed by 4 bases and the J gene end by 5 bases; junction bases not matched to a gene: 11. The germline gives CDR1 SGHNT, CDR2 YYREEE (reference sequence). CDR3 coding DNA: TGTGCCAGCAGCCTCCCCAAGGGGGCTGAAACCGGGGAGCTGTTTTTT. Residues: CASSLPKGAETGELFF. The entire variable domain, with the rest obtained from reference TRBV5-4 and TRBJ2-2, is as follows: ETGVTQSPTHLIKTRGQQVTLRCSSQSGHNTVSWYQQALGQGPQFIFQYYREEENGRGNFPPRFSGLQFPNYSSELNVNALELDDSALYLCASSLPKGAETGELFFGEGSRLTVL.

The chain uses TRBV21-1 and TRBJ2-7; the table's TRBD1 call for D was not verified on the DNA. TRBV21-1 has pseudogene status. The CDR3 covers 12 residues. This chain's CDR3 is CASKGTGYEQYF. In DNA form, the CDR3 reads TGTGCCAGCAAGGGGACAGGGTACGAGCAGTACTTC.

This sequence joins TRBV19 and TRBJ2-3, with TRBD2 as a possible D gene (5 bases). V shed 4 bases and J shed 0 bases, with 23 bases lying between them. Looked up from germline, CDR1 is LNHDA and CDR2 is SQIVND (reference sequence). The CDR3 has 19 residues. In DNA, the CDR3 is TGTGCCAGTAGTACCCGCCGCGAGAAAGGAGGTCGTAGCACAGATACGCAGTATTTT. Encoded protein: CASSTRREKGGRSTDTQYF.

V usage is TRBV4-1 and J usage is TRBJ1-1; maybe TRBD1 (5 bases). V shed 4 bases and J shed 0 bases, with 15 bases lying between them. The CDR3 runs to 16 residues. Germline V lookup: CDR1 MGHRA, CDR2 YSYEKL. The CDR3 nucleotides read TGCGCCAGCAGCCTCCGGGACTCTAGCTTGAACACTGAAGCTTTCTTT. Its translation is CASSLRDSSLNTEAFF.

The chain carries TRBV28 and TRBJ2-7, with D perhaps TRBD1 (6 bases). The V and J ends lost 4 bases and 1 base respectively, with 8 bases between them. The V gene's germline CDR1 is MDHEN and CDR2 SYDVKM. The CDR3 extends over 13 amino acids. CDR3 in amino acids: CASSSDSSYEQYF. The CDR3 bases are TGTGCCAGCAGTTCGGACAGTTCCTACGAGCAGTACTTC.

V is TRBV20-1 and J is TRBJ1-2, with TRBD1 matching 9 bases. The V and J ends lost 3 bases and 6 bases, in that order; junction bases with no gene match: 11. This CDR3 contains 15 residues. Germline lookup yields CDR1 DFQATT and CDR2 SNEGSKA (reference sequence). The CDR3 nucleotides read TGCAGTGCTAGTGGGACAGGGCAGATGGTGCATGGCTACACCTTC. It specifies CSASGTGQMVHGYTF.

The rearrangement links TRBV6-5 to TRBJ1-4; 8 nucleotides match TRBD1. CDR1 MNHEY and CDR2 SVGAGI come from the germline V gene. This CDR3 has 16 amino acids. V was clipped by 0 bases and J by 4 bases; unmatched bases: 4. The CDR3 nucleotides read TGTGCCAGCAGTTACTCCGGGACAGGCCGTAATGAAAAACTGTTTTTT. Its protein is CASSYSGTGRNEKLFF.

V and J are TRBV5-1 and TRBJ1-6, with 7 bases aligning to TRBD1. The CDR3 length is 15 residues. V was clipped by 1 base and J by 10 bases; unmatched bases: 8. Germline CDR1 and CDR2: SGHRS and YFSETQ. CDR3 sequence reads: CASSLSVSQGSPLHF. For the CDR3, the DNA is TGCGCCAGCAGCTTGTCCGTATCACAGGGGTCACCCCTCCACTTT.

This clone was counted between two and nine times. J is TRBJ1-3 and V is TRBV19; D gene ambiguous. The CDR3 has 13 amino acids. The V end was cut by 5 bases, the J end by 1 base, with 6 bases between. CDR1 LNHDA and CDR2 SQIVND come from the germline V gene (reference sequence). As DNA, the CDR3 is TGTGCCAGTAGTTCGAGGTCTGGAAACACCATATATTTT. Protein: CASSSRSGNTIYF.

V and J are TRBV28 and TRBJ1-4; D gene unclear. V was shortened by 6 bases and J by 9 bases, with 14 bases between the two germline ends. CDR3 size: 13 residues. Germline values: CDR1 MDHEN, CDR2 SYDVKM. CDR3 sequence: CASSGGSWQKLFF. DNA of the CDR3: TGTGCCAGCAGCGGAGGGAGTTGGCAAAAACTGTTTTTT. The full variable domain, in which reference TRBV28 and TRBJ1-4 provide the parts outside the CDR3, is DVKVTQSSRYLVKRTGEKVFLECVQDMDHENMFWYRQDPGLGLRLIYFSYDVKMKEKGDIPEGYSVSREKKERFSLILESASTNQTSMYLCASSGGSWQKLFFGSGTQLSVL.

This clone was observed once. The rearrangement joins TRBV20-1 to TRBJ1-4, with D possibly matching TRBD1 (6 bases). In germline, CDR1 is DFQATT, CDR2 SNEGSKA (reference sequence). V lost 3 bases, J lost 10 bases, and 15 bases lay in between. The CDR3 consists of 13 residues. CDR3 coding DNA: TGCAGTGCTAGTTCGGACAGTACTGGAAAACTGTTTTTT. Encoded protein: CSASSDSTGKLFF.

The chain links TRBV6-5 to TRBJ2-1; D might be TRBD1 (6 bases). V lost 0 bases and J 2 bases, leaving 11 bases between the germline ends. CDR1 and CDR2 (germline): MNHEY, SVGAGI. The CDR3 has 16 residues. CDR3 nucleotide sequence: TGTGCCAGCAGTTACTCGACCCGACAGGCCTACAATGAGCAGTTCTTC. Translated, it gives CASSYSTRQAYNEQFF.

The CDR3 reads CASSIEYPGNYGYTF. CDR3 in DNA: TGTGCCAGTAGTATAGAGTATCCAGGCAACTATGGCTACACCTTC. This chain uses TRBV19 with TRBJ1-2; D remains unclear. Looked up from germline, CDR1 is LNHDA and CDR2 is SQIVND (reference sequence). There are 15 residues in the CDR3. Trimming stripped 0 bases from V and 2 bases from J, with 10 bases between.

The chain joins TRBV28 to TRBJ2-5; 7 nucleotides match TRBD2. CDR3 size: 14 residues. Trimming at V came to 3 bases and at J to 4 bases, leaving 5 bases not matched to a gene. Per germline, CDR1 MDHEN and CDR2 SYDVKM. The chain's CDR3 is CASSFLAGVETQYF. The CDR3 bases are TGTGCCAGCAGTTTCTTGGCGGGGGTAGAGACCCAGTACTTC. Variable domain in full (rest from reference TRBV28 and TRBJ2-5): DVKVTQSSRYLVKRTGEKVFLECVQDMDHENMFWYRQDPGLGLRLIYFSYDVKMKEKGDIPEGYSVSREKKERFSLILESASTNQTSMYLCASSFLAGVETQYFGPGTRLLVL.

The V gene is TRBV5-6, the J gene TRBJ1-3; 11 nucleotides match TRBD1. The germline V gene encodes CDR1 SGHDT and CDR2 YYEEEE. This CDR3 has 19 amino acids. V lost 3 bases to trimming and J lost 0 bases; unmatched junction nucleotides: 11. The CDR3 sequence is CASSSGQGAGLSSGNTIYF. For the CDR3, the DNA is TGTGCCAGCAGCTCCGGACAGGGGGCTGGCCTCAGCTCTGGAAACACCATATATTTT.

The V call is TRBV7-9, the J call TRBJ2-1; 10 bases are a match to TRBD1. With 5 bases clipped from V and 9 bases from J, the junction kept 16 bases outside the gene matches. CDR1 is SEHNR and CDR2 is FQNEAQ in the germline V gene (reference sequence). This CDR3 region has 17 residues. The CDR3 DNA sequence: TGTGCCAGCAGCCGGAGCCGGGACAGGGGCATTAAGGGTGAGCAGTTCTTC. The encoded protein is CASSRSRDRGIKGEQFF.

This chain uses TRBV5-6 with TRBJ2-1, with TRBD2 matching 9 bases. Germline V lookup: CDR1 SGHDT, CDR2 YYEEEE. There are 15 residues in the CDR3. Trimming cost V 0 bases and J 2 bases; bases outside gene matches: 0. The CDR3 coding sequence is TGTGCCAGCAGCTTGGGCGGGGGGGCCTACAATGAGCAGTTCTTC. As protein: CASSLGGGAYNEQFF.

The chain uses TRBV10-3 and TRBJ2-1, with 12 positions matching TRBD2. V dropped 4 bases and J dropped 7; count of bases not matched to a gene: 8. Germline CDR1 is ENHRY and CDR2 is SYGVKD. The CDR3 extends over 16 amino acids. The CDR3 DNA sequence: TGTGCCATCAGTGTCATCACTAGCGGGGGGTCGAATGAGCAGTTCTTC. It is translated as CAISVITSGGSNEQFF.

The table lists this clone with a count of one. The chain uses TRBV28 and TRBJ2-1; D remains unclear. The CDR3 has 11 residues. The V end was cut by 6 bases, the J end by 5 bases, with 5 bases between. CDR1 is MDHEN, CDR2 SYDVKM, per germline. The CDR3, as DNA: TGTGCCAGCAGCTCTAACAATGAGCAGTTCTTC. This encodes CASSSNNEQFF.

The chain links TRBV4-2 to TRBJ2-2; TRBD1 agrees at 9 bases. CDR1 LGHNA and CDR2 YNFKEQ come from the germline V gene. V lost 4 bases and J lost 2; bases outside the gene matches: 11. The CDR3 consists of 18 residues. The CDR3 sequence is CASSPPGGQGANTGELFF. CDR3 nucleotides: TGTGCCAGCAGCCCCCCCGGGGGACAGGGAGCAAACACCGGGGAGCTGTTTTTT.

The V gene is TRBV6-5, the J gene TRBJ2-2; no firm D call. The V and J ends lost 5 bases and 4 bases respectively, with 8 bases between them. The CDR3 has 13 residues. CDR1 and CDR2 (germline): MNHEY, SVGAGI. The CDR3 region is CASSLSGTGELFF. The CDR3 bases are TGTGCCAGCAGTCTAAGTGGCACCGGGGAGCTGTTTTTT.

CDR3 DNA sequence: TGTGCCTGGACCTCAGGGAACCAGCCCCAGCATTTT. Its translation: CAWTSGNQPQHF. The chain employs TRBV30 and TRBJ1-5; D possibly corresponds to TRBD1 (5 bases). Germline values: CDR1 GTSNPN, CDR2 SVGIG (reference sequence). The V gene lost 4 bases and the J gene lost 7 bases, with 11 bases spanning the gap. This CDR3 has 12 amino acids. Full variable domain (outside the CDR3, taken from reference TRBV30 and TRBJ1-5): SQTIHQWPATLVQPVGSPLSLECTVEGTSNPNLYWYRQAAGRGLQLLFYSVGIGQISSEVPQNLSASRPQDRQFILSSKKLLLSDSGFYLCAWTSGNQPQHFGDGTRLSIL.

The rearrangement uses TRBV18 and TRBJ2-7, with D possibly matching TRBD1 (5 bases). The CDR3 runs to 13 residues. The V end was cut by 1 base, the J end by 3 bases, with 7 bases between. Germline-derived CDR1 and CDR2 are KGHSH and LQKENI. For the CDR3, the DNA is TGTGCCAGCTCACCACAGACAGACTACGAGCAGTACTTC. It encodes CASSPQTDYEQYF.

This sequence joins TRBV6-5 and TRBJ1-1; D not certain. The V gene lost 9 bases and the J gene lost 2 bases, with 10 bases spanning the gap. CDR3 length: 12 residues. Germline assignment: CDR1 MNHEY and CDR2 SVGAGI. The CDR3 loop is CARAGGNTEAFF. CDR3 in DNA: TGTGCCAGAGCGGGAGGCAACACTGAAGCTTTCTTT.